These T cell receptor beta chains were read from a single sample in a study of human T cells and chemical hapten exposure. TCRdb analysed the RACE reads with MiXCR anew, one entry per CDR3 protein. The profile shows 150,000 to 200,000 distinct CDR3 sequences, 25% to 35% of them singletons. The material was whole blood, obtained in connection with sensitization to the hapten diphenylcyclopropenone (DPC). Every receptor here comes from a woman younger than 30 with alopecia areata. Some clones in this sample may be carry-over from other donors' samples. CDR3s include the opening cysteine and the closing phenylalanine or tryptophan. D genes are given only for firm matches. For some rows the clone size is stated as once, few or many, or as a class when expanded; others skip it.

>many|TRBV5-1|TRBJ1-2|.
TGCGCCAGCAGCTTGACCGGGCCGTCAGCGATCTATGGCTACACCTTC
CASSLTGPSAIYGYTF
>.|TRBV20-1|TRBJ2-7|TRBD1
TGCAGTGCTCTCGCCGGGACAGGGGCCTTCTACGAGCAGTACTTC
CSALAGTGAFYEQYF
>.|TRBV15|TRBJ2-7|.
TGTGCCACCAGCAAGGTAACGGGAGATTTGTACGAGCAGTACTTC
CATSKVTGDLYEQYF
>.|TRBV7-2|TRBJ2-1|.
TGTGCCAGCAGCTTAAGGCAGGGGTACAATGAGCAGTTCTTC
CASSLRQGYNEQFF
>few|TRBV5-1|TRBJ2-3|.
TGCGCCAGCACCGACGAGATTGCTAGCACAGATACGCAGTATTTT
CASTDEIASTDTQYF
>.|TRBV7-3|TRBJ2-2|.
TGTGCCAGCACCGGGACGGGCCCCGGGGAGCTGTTTTTT
CASTGTGPGELFF
>few|TRBV16|TRBJ2-7|.
TGTGCCAGCACCCTCGGGGCCCTCGGGGAGCAGTACTTC
CASTLGALGEQYF
>.|TRBV6-5|TRBJ1-1|.
TGTGCCACCAGGGAGGGGACAAAAGCTTTCTTT
CATREGTKAFF
>.|TRBV4-1|TRBJ2-5|TRBD2
TGCGCCAGCAGCCATTTCCGCGGGAGCTCTAAAGAGACCCAGTACTTC
CASSHFRGSSKETQYF
>many|TRBV7-9|TRBJ1-6|.
TGTGCCAGCAGCTTAGTGGCTTCACCCCTCCACTTT
CASSLVASPLHF
>few|TRBV16|TRBJ1-1|TRBD1
TGTGCCAGCAGTCGGATCAGGGACAGTGAAGCTTTCTTT
CASSRIRDSEAFF
>many|TRBV25-1|TRBJ2-2|.
TGTGCCAGCAGTGATGCGAACACCGGGGAGCTGTTTTTT
CASSDANTGELFF
>.|TRBV12-3/TRBV12-4|TRBJ2-3|.
TGTGCCAGCAGAACGGGATCCTTAGCACAGTATTTT
CASRTGSLAQYF
>many|TRBV4-1|TRBJ2-7|.
TGCGCCAGCAGCCAAGACAGGACCTACGAGCAGTACTTC
CASSQDRTYEQYF
>few|TRBV6-5|TRBJ2-1|.
TGTGCCAGCAGCCCCGCGCAACAGGGATTGTCCTACAATGAGCAGTTCTTC
CASSPAQQGLSYNEQFF
>few|TRBV6-1|TRBJ2-3|.
TGTGCCAGCAGTGGGAGGGGCGGCACAGATACGCAGTATTTT
CASSGRGGTDTQYF
>few|TRBV20-1|TRBJ2-5|.
TGCAGTGGGGGGCTAGCGAAAGAGACCCAGTACTTC
CSGGLAKETQYF
>.|TRBV4-2|TRBJ2-3|.
TGTGCCAGCAGCCCAGCCTCCCGGGGCACGCAGTATTTT
CASSPASRGTQYF
>few|TRBV27|TRBJ2-3|TRBD2
TGTGCCAGCAACCCTGGGCTAGCGGGGCCAGATACGCAGTATTTT
CASNPGLAGPDTQYF
>.|TRBV7-2|TRBJ1-3|TRBD1
TGTGCCAGCAGCTTAGCCAGACAGGGGGGGACCATATATTTT
CASSLARQGGTIYF
>many|TRBV6-2/TRBV6-3|TRBJ2-2|TRBD1
TGTGCCAGCAGTTACGGGACAGTTACCACCGGGGAGCTGTTTTTT
CASSYGTVTTGELFF
>few|TRBV15|TRBJ2-1|.
TGTGCCACCAGCAGAGGAGGCGGCCGAAAGAGCGACAATGAGCAGTTCTTC
CATSRGGGRKSDNEQFF
>once|TRBV5-1|TRBJ2-2|TRBD2
TGCGCCAGCAGCTTGACTGCGGGAGTCGCCGGGGAGCTGTTTTTT
CASSLTAGVAGELFF
>few|TRBV28|TRBJ2-3|TRBD1
TGTGCCAGCAGCTCGGGAGGGACAGGGGGAAATACGCAGTATTTT
CASSSGGTGGNTQYF
>few|TRBV5-1|TRBJ2-1|TRBD2
TGCGCCACCAAACTACTAGCGTCCCACAATGAGCAGTTCTTC
CATKLLASHNEQFF
>few|TRBV5-1|TRBJ2-1|.
TGCGCCAGCAGCTTGGAACGTTCGGTAAACAATGAGCAGTTCTTC
CASSLERSVNNEQFF
>few|TRBV5-4|TRBJ2-1|TRBD2
TGTGCCAGCAGCTTGGCCGGGGAGGGTCACTACAATGAGCAGTTCTTC
CASSLAGEGHYNEQFF
>few|TRBV9|TRBJ2-2|TRBD2
TGTGCCAGCAGCGTAGGTTTACTAGCGGCCACCGGGGAGCTGTTTTTT
CASSVGLLAATGELFF
>.|TRBV7-3|TRBJ2-3|TRBD1
TGTGCCAGCAGCTTGGGGACAGACACAGATACGCAGTATTTT
CASSLGTDTDTQYF
>many|TRBV27|TRBJ1-1|.
TGTGCCAGCAGTTTACAGGGGTACACTGAAGCTTTCTTT
CASSLQGYTEAFF
>.|TRBV4-2|TRBJ1-6|.
TGTGCCAGCAGCCAAGATCGCTCAGGGGTCTCACCCCTCCACTTT
CASSQDRSGVSPLHF
>few|TRBV7-2|TRBJ2-1|.
TGTGCCAGCAGCCCCAGCGTGGGCTTCCCCCCGCTCTTC
CASSPSVGFPPLF
>few|TRBV27|TRBJ1-1|.
TGTGCCAGCAGTCCCTCCCCAAGGTACACTGAAGCTTTCTTT
CASSPSPRYTEAFF
>.|TRBV7-8|TRBJ2-5|.
TGTGCCAGCAGCACGGGTACCCATGTCCAAGAGACCCAGTACTTC
CASSTGTHVQETQYF
>few|TRBV7-2|TRBJ2-5|.
TGTGCCAGCAGCTTCGGCCCAGAAGAGACCCAGTACTTC
CASSFGPEETQYF
>.|TRBV6-1|TRBJ2-1|TRBD1
TGTGCCAGCAGCTCCGACAGGGTCTACAATGAGCAGTTCTTC
CASSSDRVYNEQFF